The 8 T cell receptor beta chains given below trace back to one sample, sequenced in a study of identical twins. TCRdb reprocessed the 5' RACE reads with MiXCR, giving one entry per CDR3 protein. This table has fewer than 500,000 distinct CDR3 sequences, 24% appearing once. A further study also used this sample, focusing on T cells expressing NK-cell markers.

The sequenced material came from CD4+ T cells sorted from blood. These receptors all stem from a woman between 18 and 30 years old in good health.

In this sample, this clonotype turned up a few times. This chain joins TRBV30 and TRBJ1-1; D uncertain. Trimming pared 3 bases from V and 8 bases from J, leaving 16 bases between. Germline V gene data show CDR1 as GTSNPN and CDR2 as SVGIG (reference sequence). This CDR3 is built from 13 residues. CDR3 residues: CAWRMTGIAEAFF. The CDR3 DNA reads TGTGCCTGGAGAATGACTGGGATAGCCGAAGCTTTCTTT. Filled out from reference TRBV30 and TRBJ1-1, the complete variable domain reads SQTIHQWPATLVQPVGSPLSLECTVEGTSNPNLYWYRQAAGRGLQLLFYSVGIGQISSEVPQNLSASRPQDRQFILSSKKLLLSDSGFYLCAWRMTGIAEAFFGQGTRLTVV.

The chain employs TRBV7-9 and TRBJ1-3; 9 bases fit TRBD1. The germline V gene encodes CDR1 SEHNR and CDR2 FQNEAQ (reference sequence). The CDR3 has 16 amino acids. V gave up 6 bases and J gave up 5 bases; unmatched junction bases: 11. The CDR3 DNA reads TGTGCCAGCAGACCAATTACAGGGGGCTATAGAAACACCATATATTTT. Its protein product is CASRPITGGYRNTIYF.

This clonotype has only a few counts. The chain carries TRBV29-1 and TRBJ1-5; D is unresolved. The germline V and J ends were trimmed by 5 bases and 0 bases, with 5 bases remaining between them. Per germline, CDR1 SQVTM and CDR2 ANQGSEA. The CDR3 contains 12 residues. The chain's CDR3 is CSVKGSNQPQHF. CDR3 bases: TGCAGCGTTAAAGGTAGCAATCAGCCCCAGCATTTT.

This clonotype was observed a handful of times. The genes are TRBV6-1 and TRBJ1-2, with D possibly matching TRBD1 (6 bases). CDR3 length: 14 residues. V lost 1 base to trimming and J lost 8 bases, with 14 bases between them. CDR1 MNHNS and CDR2 SASEGT come from the germline V gene. CDR3 nucleotide sequence: TGTGCCAGCAGTGAAGAGGGACGACAGGACGGCTACACCTTC. It encodes CASSEEGRQDGYTF.

This clonotype was seen a few times. V gene TRBV12-3 or TRBV12-4 combines with J gene TRBJ2-3, with 10 nucleotides matching TRBD2. The CDR3 has 14 amino acids. J gave up 4 bases and V 7 bases, and 5 bases lay outside the gene matches. CDR3 in amino acids: CASNIAGGPDTQYF. The CDR3 DNA follows: TGTGCCAGCAATATAGCGGGGGGACCAGATACGCAGTATTTT.

There are a few counts of this clonotype. The gene calls are TRBV12-3 or TRBV12-4 and TRBJ2-1; no firm D call. The CDR3 has 13 residues. V lost 3 bases and J 7 bases, leaving 10 bases between the germline ends. This CDR3 reads CASSFLARNEQFF. The DNA for the CDR3 is TGTGCCAGCAGTTTTTTGGCTAGGAATGAGCAGTTCTTC.

The genes are TRBV10-1 and TRBJ1-1; D is unresolved. The germline CDR1 and CDR2 sequences are WNHNN and SYGVQD (reference sequence). The length of the CDR3 is 14 residues. The ends were cut back, 3 bases at V and 1 base at J, with 9 bases in the middle. CDR3 region: CASSDHGRNTEAFF. The DNA of the CDR3 is TGCGCCAGCAGTGACCACGGGAGGAACACTGAAGCTTTCTTT.

The chain carries TRBV5-1 and TRBJ1-2; D gene ambiguous. Trimming took off 6 bases at V and 11 bases at J, with 17 bases between the two ends. The CDR3 consists of 12 residues. Germline lookup yields CDR1 SGHRS and CDR2 YFSETQ. CDR3 coding DNA: TGCGCCAGCACCCTCGATAACGGGTTGTACACCTTC. Residues: CASTLDNGLYTF.